The 12 T cell receptor beta chains listed next were all sequenced from one sample in a study of tumor-infiltrating lymphocytes in primary liver carcinoma. TCR beta cDNA came from about 0.45 ug total RNA, primed with a constant-region primer. Investigators got TCR beta libraries out of three nested multiplex PCR rounds, done with slightly modified ARM-PCR. Forward primers for TRBV1-TRBV30 and a C-beta reverse primer served the first two PCR rounds, at about 11 cycles each. MiXCR, run by TCRdb on the multiplex PCR reads, gives a single entry per CDR3 protein. This sample has about 120,000 distinct CDR3 sequences, with less than 75% found just once. Both RNA and DNA were isolated together from about 20-30 mg of bulk tissue that had not been sorted. Sequencing was carried out using tumor-adjacent normal liver tissue. All receptors derive from an older woman with primary liver carcinoma and hepatitis B virus infection.

This clonotype has more than one count but fewer than ten. It may be a read error: a sequence one base away is much more abundant. The rearrangement uses TRBV28 and TRBJ1-2; D remains unclear. This CDR3 comprises 11 residues. Looked up from germline, CDR1 is MDHEN and CDR2 is SYDVKM. The CDR3 loop is CASSFMGGHTF. The CDR3 bases are TGTGCCAGCAGTTTCATGGGTGGCCACACCTTC.

This clonotype turned up a few times. The chain links TRBV7-3 to TRBJ2-7; D call uncertain. Trimming took 0 bases from V and 5 from J, leaving 8 bases between them. This CDR3 spans 13 amino acids. CDR1 is SGHTA, CDR2 FQGTGA, per germline. This CDR3 is CASSLTVRDEQYF. CDR3 bases: TGTGCCAGCAGCTTAACGGTTCGGGACGAGCAGTACTTC.

In regard to this clonotype: A much more abundant neighbour one base away suggests this may be a read error. The rearrangement uses TRBV29-1 and TRBJ1-1, with a weak D call TRBD1 (5 bases). Germline V CDR1 and CDR2: SQVTM, ANQGSEA. V was shortened by 3 bases and J by 12 bases, with 17 bases between the two germline ends. This CDR3 contains 12 residues. DNA for the CDR3: TGCAGCGTTGATCGGGGTAGAGGGGAAACTTTCTTT. Protein sequence: CSVDRGRGETFF.

This clonotype was found a few times. This may come from a read error, since a much larger clone is one base off. The rearrangement joins TRBV5-8 to TRBJ2-1, with 10 bases identical to TRBD1. This CDR3 is 15 amino acids long. V lost 4 bases, J lost 11 bases, and 12 bases stayed unmatched. Germline assignment: CDR1 SGHTS and CDR2 YDEGEE. As DNA, the CDR3 is TGTGCCAGCAGCACCGGGACAGGGGTTATCGATAAGCAGTTCTTC. This gives the protein CASSTGTGVIDKQFF.

With respect to this clonotype: One end of the junction does not line up with germline, which may come from a read error. J is TRBJ1-1 and V is TRBV5-4, with 7 bases identical to TRBD1. The CDR3 has 18 residues. Germline V gives CDR1 SGHNT, CDR2 YYREEE (reference sequence). In DNA form, the CDR3 reads TGTGTCAGCAGCTTGGTGGTTGGTGGCAGGGGGACCAGTACTGAAGCTTTCTTT. The encoded protein is CVSSLVVGGRGTSTEAFF. The variable domain in full, completed from reference TRBV5-4 and TRBJ1-1, reads ETGVTQSPTHLIKTRGQQVTLRCSSQSGHNTVSWYQQALGQGPQFIFQYYREEENGRGNFPPRFSGLQFPNYSSELNVNALELDDSALYLCVSSLVVGGRGTSTEAFFGQGTRLTVV.

Of note for this clonotype: The germline gene is not matched at one end of the junction; a read error may be the cause. The rearrangement joins TRBV6-1 to TRBJ1-5; D perhaps matches TRBD1 (6 bases). Germline V gene data show CDR1 as MNHNS and CDR2 as SASEGT. CDR3 size: 15 residues. The CDR3 DNA follows: TGTGCCAGCAGCTTGGACAGTCATAGCAATCAGCCCCAGCATTTC. Protein product: CASSLDSHSNQPQHF.

Worth noting for this clonotype: This likely comes from a read error, as the CDR3 has no conserved phenylalanine or tryptophan at its end. This chain joins TRBV4-1 and TRBJ2-5; unclear D gene. This CDR3 has 16 residues. Germline V CDR1 and CDR2: MGHRA, YSYEKL. CDR3 nucleotides: TGCGCCAACAGCCAACGCCCGGACCGATCGCAAGAGACCCAGTACTCC. Translated, it gives CANSQRPDRSQETQYS.

Comments on this clonotype: Possible read error: a much larger clone is one base away. The chain uses TRBV5-1 and TRBJ2-3; TRBD2 might be the D (6 bases). The CDR3 length is 14 residues. The V gene's germline CDR1 is SGHRS and CDR2 YFSETQ. The CDR3 is CASSSSGLPDTRYF. In DNA, the CDR3 is TGCGCCAGCAGCTCAAGCGGGCTACCGGATACGCGGTATTTT.

With regard to this clonotype: Because it lacks the conserved phenylalanine or tryptophan at the end, this CDR3 is likely a read error. The chain combines TRBV11-2 with TRBJ2-3; D is unresolved. This CDR3 is built from 12 residues. Germline V gives CDR1 SGHAT, CDR2 FQNNGV. The DNA for the CDR3 is TGTGCCAACAGCCCCTGGTCGGATACGCAGTATCTT. Protein: CANSPWSDTQYL.

CDR3 DNA: TGTGCCAGCAGCCCTAAGGCTAGCGGGGCTAGCACAGATACGCAGTATTTT. Translating it yields CASSPKASGASTDTQYF. This rearrangement joins TRBV7-3 to TRBJ2-3; TRBD2 matches at 9 bases. CDR1 is SGHTA and CDR2 is FQGTGA in the germline V gene. CDR3 length equals 17 residues. V was pared by 5 bases and J by 0 bases, with 9 bases of the junction left unmatched.

A remark on this clonotype: The conserved phenylalanine or tryptophan is not found at the CDR3 terminus, so this likely reflects a read error. The CDR3, as DNA: TGCGCCAGCAGCCAGGCAGGAAGCGGACACACCGGGGAGCTGTTTCTT. Its protein is CASSQAGSGHTGELFL. V gene TRBV4-1 combines with J gene TRBJ2-2; perhaps TRBD2 as D (5 bases). Germline CDR1 is MGHRA and CDR2 is YSYEKL. V was trimmed by 3 bases and J by 3 bases, leaving 14 bases between them. The CDR3 sequence is 16 residues long.

The chain carries TRBV7-9 and TRBJ2-7, with a possible D match to TRBD2 (6 bases). V lost 4 bases, J lost 7 bases, and 29 bases lay in between. Germline CDR1 is SEHNR and CDR2 is FQNEAQ (reference sequence). The CDR3 is 18 amino acids. Written as DNA, the CDR3 is TGTGCCAGCAGCTGGCCGGCGCTAGCGCGAGGGCCCGCTTCTGAGCAGTACTTC. This gives the protein CASSWPALARGPASEQYF.